These 9 T cell receptor beta chains share one sample of origin, sequenced in a study of blood T cell repertoires in COVID-19 (dated by TCRdb to 2020 to 2022). To prepare the library, the immunoSEQ multiplex PCR assay was applied. TCRdb retrieved this table from immuneACCESS and kept in-frame rearrangements only. Not all clones are present; in checked studies, unresolved V genes account for under half, and no reason is known for the remainder. Present in this sample are 50,000 to 55,000 clones, 85% to 90% of which were seen just once. 14% of the sample belongs to the ten largest clones. Sequencing input: peripheral blood. The receptors were sampled from a man aged 65 to 79 with acute or convalescent COVID-19.

The gene calls are TRBV27 and TRBJ1-6; the D is unclear. V was trimmed by 10 bases and J by 3 bases, leaving 22 bases between them. The CDR3 has 17 amino acids. Germline assignment: CDR1 MNHEY and CDR2 SMNVEV (reference sequence). Here the CDR3 DNA reads TGTGCCACCCTCCCGATGCAGGCGATCCTCTATAATTCACCCCTCCACTTT. Its translation is CATLPMQAILYNSPLHF.

This clone was observed a handful of times. The V gene is TRBV27, the J gene TRBJ1-5; a weak D match, TRBD1 (6 bases). Germline V CDR1 and CDR2: MNHEY, SMNVEV (reference sequence). The CDR3 runs to 16 residues. V was cut by 6 bases and J by 0 bases, with 15 bases left in between. The CDR3: CASRPSQGHSNQPQHF. The CDR3 DNA reads as TGTGCCAGCAGACCTTCCCAGGGGCATAGCAATCAGCCCCAGCATTTT.

The V gene is TRBV2, the J gene TRBJ2-7; D remains ambiguous. CDR3 length: 11 amino acids. V lost 7 bases and J lost 3, with 7 bases in between. Germline-derived CDR1 and CDR2 are SNHLY and FYNNEI. The CDR3 here is CASNSYYEQYF. The CDR3 nucleotides are TGTGCCAGCAACAGTTACTACGAGCAGTACTTC.

As DNA, the CDR3 is TGTGCCAGCAGCGTATCGACTAGCGGGAGTGAGACCCAGTACTTC. Protein product: CASSVSTSGSETQYF. The rearrangement uses TRBV9 and TRBJ2-5, with 12 bases identical to TRBD2. V was pared by 1 base and J by 5 bases, with 3 bases of the junction left unmatched. Germline lookup yields CDR1 SGDLS and CDR2 YYNGEE. This CDR3 is 15 amino acids long. The whole variable domain, filled in from reference TRBV9 and TRBJ2-5, reads DSGVTQTPKHLITATGQRVTLRCSPRSGDLSVYWYQQSLDQGLQFLIQYYNGEERAKGNILERFSAQQFPDLHSELNLSSLELGDSALYFCASSVSTSGSETQYFGPGTRLLVL.

This CDR3 is CASSSLAGSHEQYF. The CDR3 region has the DNA TGTGCCAGCAGTTCCTTAGCGGGTTCACACGAGCAGTACTTC. The rearrangement links TRBV27 to TRBJ2-7; 7 bases align to TRBD2. This CDR3 spans 14 amino acids. J was trimmed by 5 bases and V by 4 bases; bases with no gene match: 8. Per germline, CDR1 MNHEY and CDR2 SMNVEV (reference sequence).

This chain joins TRBV7-9 and TRBJ1-1, with TRBD1 matching 8 bases. The J segment lost 3 bases and the V segment lost 5 bases, leaving 20 bases of the junction unmatched. CDR1 and CDR2 from the germline V gene are SEHNR and FQNEAQ (reference sequence). There are 19 residues in the CDR3. Here the CDR3 reads CASSPNVFLPGTGHTEAFF. The CDR3, as DNA: TGTGCCAGCAGCCCAAACGTTTTTCTTCCCGGGACAGGTCACACTGAAGCTTTCTTT. Full variable domain (rest looked up from reference TRBV7-9 and TRBJ1-1): DTGVSQNPRHKITKRGQNVTFRCDPISEHNRLYWYRQTLGQGPEFLTYFQNEAQLEKSRLLSDRFSAERPKGSFSTLEIQRTEQGDSAMYLCASSPNVFLPGTGHTEAFFGQGTRLTVV.

V usage is TRBV7-2 and J usage is TRBJ2-2; D remains unclear. Per germline, CDR1 SGHTA and CDR2 FQGNSA. V lost 7 bases, J lost 3 bases, and 6 bases lay in between. CDR3 length: 12 amino acids. CDR3 loop: CASNRDTGELFF. CDR3 in DNA: TGTGCCAGCAACCGGGACACCGGGGAGCTGTTTTTT. Drawing the rest from reference TRBV7-2 and TRBJ2-2, the complete variable domain is GAGVSQSPSNKVTEKGKDVELRCDPISGHTALYWYRQSLGQGLEFLIYFQGNSAPDKSGLPSDRFSAERTGGSVSTLTIQRTQQEDSAVYLCASNRDTGELFFGEGSRLTVL.

This clone was seen once. The V gene is TRBV7-9, the J gene TRBJ2-3; D gene ambiguous. This CDR3 spans 13 amino acids. In germline, CDR1 is SEHNR, CDR2 FQNEAQ (reference sequence). V lost 0 bases to trimming and J lost 7 bases, with 8 bases between them. The CDR3: CASSLASANTQYF. Here the CDR3 DNA reads TGTGCCAGCAGCTTAGCGAGTGCGAATACGCAGTATTTT.

The rearrangement joins TRBV6-1 to TRBJ1-6, with D tentatively TRBD1 (6 bases). There are 16 residues in the CDR3. Trimming cost V 4 bases and J 12 bases, with 22 bases left between them. The V gene's germline CDR1 is MNHNS and CDR2 SASEGT. CDR3 nucleotide sequence: TGTGCCAGCAGTGGAATCAGGGGCAATGATCGGGGACCCCTCCACTTT. Translation: CASSGIRGNDRGPLHF.